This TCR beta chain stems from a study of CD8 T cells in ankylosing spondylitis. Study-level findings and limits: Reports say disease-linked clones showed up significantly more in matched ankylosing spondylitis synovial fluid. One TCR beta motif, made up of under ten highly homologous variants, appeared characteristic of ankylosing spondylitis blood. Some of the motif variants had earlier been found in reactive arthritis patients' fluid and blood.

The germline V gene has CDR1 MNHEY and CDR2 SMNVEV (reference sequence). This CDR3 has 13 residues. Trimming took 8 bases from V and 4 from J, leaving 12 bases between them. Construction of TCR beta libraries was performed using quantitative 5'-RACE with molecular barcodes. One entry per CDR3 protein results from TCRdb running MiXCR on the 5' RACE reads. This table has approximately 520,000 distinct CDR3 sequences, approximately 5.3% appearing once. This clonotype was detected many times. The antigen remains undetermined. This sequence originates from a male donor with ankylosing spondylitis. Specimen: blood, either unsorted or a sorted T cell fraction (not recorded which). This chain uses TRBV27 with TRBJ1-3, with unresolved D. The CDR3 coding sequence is TGTGCCAGCCGACCTGGAGGGGGAAACACCATATATTTT. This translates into CASRPGGGNTIYF.